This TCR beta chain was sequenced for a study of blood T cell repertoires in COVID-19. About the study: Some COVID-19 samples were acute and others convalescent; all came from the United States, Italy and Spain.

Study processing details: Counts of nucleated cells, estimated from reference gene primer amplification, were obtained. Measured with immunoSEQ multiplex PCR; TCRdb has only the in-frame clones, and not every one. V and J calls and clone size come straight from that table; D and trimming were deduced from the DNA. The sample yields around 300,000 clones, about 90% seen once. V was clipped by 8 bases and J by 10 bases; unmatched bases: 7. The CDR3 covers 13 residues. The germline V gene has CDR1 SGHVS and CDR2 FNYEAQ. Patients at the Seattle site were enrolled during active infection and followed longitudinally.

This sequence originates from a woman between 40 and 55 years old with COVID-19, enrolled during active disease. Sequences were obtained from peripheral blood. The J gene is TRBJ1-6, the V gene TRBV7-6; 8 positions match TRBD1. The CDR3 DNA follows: TGTGCCAGCTCTCGACAGGGGCGATCACCCCTCCACTTT. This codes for CASSRQGRSPLHF.